Below, 24 T cell receptor beta chains from the same sample are listed, as sequenced in a study of cytomegalovirus exposure and HLA in healthy donors. With 60 Vbeta and 13 Jbeta primers, the PCR was carried out. Libraries were prepared by immunoSEQ multiplex PCR; TCRdb keeps only in-frame clonotypes and omits some of them. The table records some 160,000 clones, around 79% of them present only once. The sample taken for sequencing was PBMCs. The receptors were gathered from a woman aged 40 to 55 in good health and CMV-seronegative.

As DNA, the CDR3 is TGTGCCAGCAGTATACTAGCGGGAGACACCGGGGAGCTGTTTTTT. Residues: CASSILAGDTGELFF. This chain links TRBV7-9 with TRBJ2-2; TRBD2 aligns across 11 bases. V lost 6 bases, J lost 3 bases, and 3 bases stayed unmatched. Germline CDR1 SEHNR, CDR2 FQNEAQ (reference sequence). The CDR3 is made up of 15 amino acids.

This clone was found a few times. CDR3 sequence: CASRTSQGTEAFF. The CDR3 nucleotides are TGTGCCAGCCGAACGTCTCAGGGGACTGAAGCTTTCTTT. The V gene is TRBV11-2, the J gene TRBJ1-1; tentative D call: TRBD1 (6 bases). V lost 8 bases and J 5 bases, leaving 15 bases between the germline ends. CDR3 length equals 13 residues. CDR1 is SGHAT, CDR2 FQNNGV, per germline.

The J gene is TRBJ1-1, the V gene TRBV9; 7 positions agree with TRBD1. This CDR3 spans 16 amino acids. CDR1 and CDR2 from the germline V gene are SGDLS and YYNGEE. V dropped 2 bases and J dropped 0; count of bases not matched to a gene: 7. The CDR3 bases are TGTGCCAGCAGCGTTACCACAGGGGAAATGAACACTGAAGCTTTCTTT. It encodes CASSVTTGEMNTEAFF.

Notes on this clone: Distinct nucleotide sequences in the sample also encode this CDR3. The chain carries TRBV9 and TRBJ2-1, with D perhaps matching TRBD2 (5 bases). CDR1 SGDLS and CDR2 YYNGEE come from the germline V gene. Between the trimmed V and J ends, which lost 2 bases and 3 bases, there was a span of 12 bases. The CDR3 has 15 amino acids. CDR3 in amino acids: CASSVDLAVYNEQFF. The CDR3 DNA follows: TGTGCCAGCAGCGTGGACCTAGCAGTCTACAATGAGCAGTTCTTC.

This chain joins TRBV14 and TRBJ2-1, with D maybe TRBD2 (5 bases). The CDR3 covers 18 residues. The V end lost 3 bases, the J end lost 4 bases, and 22 bases lay between the germline ends. Per the germline V gene, CDR1 is SGHDN and CDR2 is FVKESK. The CDR3 is CASSQRHREDPIYNEQFF. In DNA, the CDR3 is TGTGCCAGCAGCCAGAGGCACCGGGAAGATCCAATTTACAATGAGCAGTTCTTC.

The chain combines TRBV11-2 with TRBJ2-1; 7 positions agree with TRBD2. The CDR3 spans 15 residues. V lost 1 base to trimming and J lost 6 bases; unmatched junction nucleotides: 6. Looked up from germline, CDR1 is SGHAT and CDR2 is FQNNGV. The CDR3 region has the DNA TGTGCCAGCAGCTTAGCGGGAGGACTTTCCAATGAGCAGTTCTTC. This codes for CASSLAGGLSNEQFF.

This chain connects TRBV5-1 to TRBJ2-2; no definite D call. Trimming took 6 bases from V and 1 from J, leaving 16 bases between them. Germline V gives CDR1 SGHRS, CDR2 YFSETQ. This CDR3 has 16 amino acids. The DNA of the CDR3 is TGCGCCAGCACCCAGAGGCCCCTAGGGAACACCGGGGAGCTGTTTTTT. Its protein is CASTQRPLGNTGELFF.

This clone appeared a few times. This rearrangement joins TRBV18 to TRBJ2-5; 12 positions match TRBD2. V trimming: 3 bases; J trimming: 3 bases; junction bases outside the gene matches: 5. The CDR3 contains 16 residues. Germline assignment: CDR1 KGHSH and CDR2 LQKENI. The CDR3 loop is CASSPLGLAGKETQYF. The CDR3 nucleotides are TGTGCCAGCTCACCCCTTGGACTAGCGGGGAAAGAGACCCAGTACTTC.

A note on this clone: A clone one base away is much larger, so this may be a read error. The chain employs TRBV11-3 and TRBJ2-7; D may be TRBD1 (5 bases). This CDR3 is built from 12 residues. Trimming removed 4 bases at V and 3 bases at J, with 7 bases between. The germline CDR1 and CDR2 sequences are SGHNT and YENEEA. DNA for the CDR3: TGTGCCAGCAGCTCCGACAGCTACGAGCAGTACTTC. Translation gives CASSSDSYEQYF.

This clone was seen a few times. The chain carries TRBV4-3 and TRBJ2-2; 7 bases are a match to TRBD1. This CDR3 has 16 amino acids. V shed 3 bases and J 5 bases; nucleotides not matched to a gene: 9. The germline CDR1 and CDR2 sequences are LGHNA and YSLEER. CDR3 sequence: CASSHPPGQRTGELFF. The DNA of the CDR3 is TGCGCCAGCAGCCACCCTCCGGGACAGAGGACCGGGGAGCTGTTTTTT.

The chain combines TRBV6-5 with TRBJ2-7; D perhaps matches TRBD1 (6 bases). Trimming stripped 1 base from V and 3 bases from J, with 7 bases between. The CDR3 is 13 residues long. Germline CDR1 is MNHEY and CDR2 is SVGAGI. The CDR3 here is CASSYFRGYEQYF. CDR3 nucleotides: TGTGCCAGCAGTTACTTCAGGGGCTACGAGCAGTACTTC.

This clone came up once. This chain joins TRBV5-6 and TRBJ2-1; TRBD1 aligns across 8 bases. J lost 2 bases, V lost 4 bases, and 11 bases had no gene match. CDR1 is SGHDT, CDR2 YYEEEE, per germline. The CDR3 loop spans 17 amino acids. CDR3 amino acids: CASSQDRGWKTYNEQFF. The CDR3 nucleotides read TGTGCCAGCAGCCAAGACAGGGGATGGAAGACCTACAATGAGCAGTTCTTC.

The rearrangement joins TRBV28 to TRBJ2-5; maybe TRBD2 (5 bases). The CDR3 loop spans 15 amino acids. Germline assignment: CDR1 MDHEN and CDR2 SYDVKM. V lost 3 bases and J lost 2, with 13 bases in between. CDR3 amino acids: CASSFAAALQETQYF. The CDR3 DNA follows: TGTGCCAGCAGTTTCGCAGCGGCACTTCAAGAGACCCAGTACTTC. The full variable domain, in which reference TRBV28 and TRBJ2-5 provide the parts outside the CDR3, is DVKVTQSSRYLVKRTGEKVFLECVQDMDHENMFWYRQDPGLGLRLIYFSYDVKMKEKGDIPEGYSVSREKKERFSLILESASTNQTSMYLCASSFAAALQETQYFGPGTRLLVL.

This clone was counted a few times. J is TRBJ2-1 and V is TRBV14; possible D gene TRBD1, 5 bases. Germline V gene sequence: CDR1 SGHDN, CDR2 FVKESK. The V end was cut by 2 bases, the J end by 2 bases, with 16 bases between. The CDR3 loop spans 17 amino acids. The CDR3 protein is CASSQSRTQRTYNEQFF. CDR3 coding DNA: TGTGCCAGCAGCCAATCAAGGACACAAAGGACCTACAATGAGCAGTTCTTC.

V usage is TRBV18 and J usage is TRBJ1-1; 7 bases match TRBD1. The CDR3 consists of 15 residues. Trimming took 4 bases from V and 6 from J; bases not matched to a gene: 11. Germline-derived CDR1 and CDR2 are KGHSH and LQKENI. CDR3 loop: CASSLQRTGVSEAFF. CDR3 DNA: TGTGCCAGCTCACTACAACGAACAGGGGTTTCTGAAGCTTTCTTT. Supplemented by reference TRBV18 and TRBJ1-1, the full variable domain reads NAGVMQNPRHLVRRRGQEARLRCSPMKGHSHVYWYRQLPEEGLKFMVYLQKENIIDESGMPKERFSAEFPKEGPSILRIQQVVRGDSAAYFCASSLQRTGVSEAFFGQGTRLTVV.

The sample holds one count of this clone. V usage is TRBV28 and J usage is TRBJ2-6, with D uncertain. This CDR3 comprises 12 residues. The V and J ends lost 8 bases and 1 base respectively, with 3 bases between them. Per the germline V gene, CDR1 is MDHEN and CDR2 is SYDVKM. The CDR3 loop reads CASLSGANVLTF. The CDR3 coding sequence is TGTGCCAGCCTTTCTGGGGCCAACGTCCTGACTTTC. The variable domain in full, with the rest retrieved from reference TRBV28 and TRBJ2-6, is DVKVTQSSRYLVKRTGEKVFLECVQDMDHENMFWYRQDPGLGLRLIYFSYDVKMKEKGDIPEGYSVSREKKERFSLILESASTNQTSMYLCASLSGANVLTFGAGSRLTVL.

This chain links TRBV6-1 with TRBJ2-3; 11 nucleotides line up with TRBD2. V dropped 9 bases and J dropped 3; count of bases not matched to a gene: 5. This CDR3 is built from 14 residues. In germline, CDR1 is MNHNS, CDR2 SASEGT. As DNA, the CDR3 is TGTGCCAGTCTACTAGCGGGAGTGACAGATACGCAGTATTTT. It specifies CASLLAGVTDTQYF.

The genes are TRBV14 and TRBJ2-3; possible D gene TRBD1, 5 bases. Trimming left V 5 bases short and J 6 bases short, with 15 bases between. CDR3 length: 14 amino acids. CDR1 and CDR2 from the germline V gene are SGHDN and FVKESK. CDR3 sequence reads: CASSVTGLGDTQYF. CDR3 nucleotide sequence: TGTGCCAGCAGCGTTACAGGTCTCGGGGATACGCAGTATTTT.

This chain joins TRBV27 and TRBJ2-7, with 9 nucleotides matching TRBD2. The CDR3 runs to 14 residues. The germline gives CDR1 MNHEY, CDR2 SMNVEV (reference sequence). Trimming removed 4 bases from V and 6 bases from J; junction bases left unmatched: 7. CDR3 loop: CASSWKLAGLEQYF. DNA of the CDR3: TGTGCCAGCAGTTGGAAACTAGCGGGCCTCGAGCAGTACTTC.

For the CDR3, the DNA is TGTGCCAGCTCACCGGGACAGGTCAATCAGCCCCAGCATTTT. This sequence encodes CASSPGQVNQPQHF. The rearrangement uses TRBV18 and TRBJ1-5; 8 nucleotides align to TRBD1. Per germline, CDR1 KGHSH and CDR2 LQKENI. The CDR3 contains 14 residues. Trimming removed 3 bases from V and 3 bases from J; junction bases left unmatched: 1.

This rearrangement joins TRBV9 to TRBJ2-2, with a tentative D call TRBD2 (6 bases). V was trimmed by 5 bases and J by 6 bases, leaving 14 bases between them. The CDR3 extends over 14 amino acids. The germline CDR1 and CDR2 sequences are SGDLS and YYNGEE. As DNA, the CDR3 is TGTGCCAGCAGTGTACAGCCGGGAGCCGGGGAGCTGTTTTTT. This encodes CASSVQPGAGELFF.

This clone was picked up a small number of times. The rearrangement joins TRBV19 to TRBJ1-4; TRBD1 matches at 9 bases. The V gene's germline CDR1 is LNHDA and CDR2 SQIVND (reference sequence). The CDR3 extends over 15 amino acids. Trimming cost V 5 bases and J 4 bases; bases outside gene matches: 5. The CDR3 is CASSRQTGGNEKLFF. The CDR3 region has the DNA TGTGCCAGTAGTCGGCAGACAGGGGGTAATGAAAAACTGTTTTTT. Full variable domain (remainder filled in from reference TRBV19 and TRBJ1-4): DGGITQSPKYLFRKEGQNVTLSCEQNLNHDAMYWYRQDPGQGLRLIYYSQIVNDFQKGDIAEGYSVSREKKESFPLTVTSAQKNPTAFYLCASSRQTGGNEKLFFGSGTQLSVL.

This clone was seen more than once but under ten times. The chain recombines TRBV6-1 with TRBJ2-7, with TRBD2 identical over 7 bases. Trimming removed 7 bases from V and 2 bases from J; junction bases left unmatched: 11. The CDR3 is 15 residues long. Germline V CDR1 and CDR2: MNHNS, SASEGT. The CDR3 here is CASTPGGSRPYEQYF. The CDR3 region has the DNA TGTGCCAGCACCCCTGGCGGGAGTAGGCCCTACGAGCAGTACTTC.

The CDR3 spells CASSLDSKVYNEQFF. CDR3 in DNA: TGTGCCAGCAGCCTGGACAGTAAGGTCTACAATGAGCAGTTCTTC. The chain joins TRBV5-4 to TRBJ2-1; D perhaps matches TRBD1 (6 bases). Looked up from germline, CDR1 is SGHNT and CDR2 is YYREEE (reference sequence). The CDR3 is 15 amino acids. Trimming cost V 4 bases and J 3 bases, with 14 bases left between them. Combining the CDR3 with reference TRBV5-4 and TRBJ2-1 gives the whole variable domain ETGVTQSPTHLIKTRGQQVTLRCSSQSGHNTVSWYQQALGQGPQFIFQYYREEENGRGNFPPRFSGLQFPNYSSELNVNALELDDSALYLCASSLDSKVYNEQFFGPGTRLTVL.